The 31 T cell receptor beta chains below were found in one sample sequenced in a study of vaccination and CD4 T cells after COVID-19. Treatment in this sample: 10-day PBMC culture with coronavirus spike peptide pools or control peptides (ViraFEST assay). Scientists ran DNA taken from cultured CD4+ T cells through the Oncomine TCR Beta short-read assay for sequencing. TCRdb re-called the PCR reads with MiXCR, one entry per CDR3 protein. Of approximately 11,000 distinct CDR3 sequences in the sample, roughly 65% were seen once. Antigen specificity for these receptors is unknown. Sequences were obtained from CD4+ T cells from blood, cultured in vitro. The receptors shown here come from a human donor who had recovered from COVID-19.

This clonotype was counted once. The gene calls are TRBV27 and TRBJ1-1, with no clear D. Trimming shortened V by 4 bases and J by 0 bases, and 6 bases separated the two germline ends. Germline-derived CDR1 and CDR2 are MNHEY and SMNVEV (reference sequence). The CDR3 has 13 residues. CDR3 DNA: TGTGCCAGCAGTTCAAAGATGAACACTGAAGCTTTCTTT. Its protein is CASSSKMNTEAFF.

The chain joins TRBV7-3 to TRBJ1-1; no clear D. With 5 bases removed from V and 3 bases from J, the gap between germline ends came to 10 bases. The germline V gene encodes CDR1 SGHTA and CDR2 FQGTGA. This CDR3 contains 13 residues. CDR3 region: CASSLKWDTEAFF. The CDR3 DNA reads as TGTGCCAGCAGCCTAAAATGGGACACTGAAGCTTTCTTT.

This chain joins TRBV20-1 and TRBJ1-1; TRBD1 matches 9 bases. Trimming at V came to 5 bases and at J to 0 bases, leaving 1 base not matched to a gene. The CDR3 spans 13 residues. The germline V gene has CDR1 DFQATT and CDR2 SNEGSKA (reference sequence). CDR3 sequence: CSARTGVNTEAFF. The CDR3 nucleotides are TGCAGTGCTCGGACAGGGGTGAACACTGAAGCTTTCTTT.

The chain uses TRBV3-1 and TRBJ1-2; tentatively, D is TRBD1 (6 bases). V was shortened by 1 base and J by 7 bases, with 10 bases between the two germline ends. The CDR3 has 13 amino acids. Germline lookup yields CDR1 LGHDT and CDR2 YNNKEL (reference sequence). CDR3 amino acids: CASSQARTAGYTF. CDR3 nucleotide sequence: TGTGCCAGCAGCCAAGCCCGGACAGCTGGCTACACCTTC.

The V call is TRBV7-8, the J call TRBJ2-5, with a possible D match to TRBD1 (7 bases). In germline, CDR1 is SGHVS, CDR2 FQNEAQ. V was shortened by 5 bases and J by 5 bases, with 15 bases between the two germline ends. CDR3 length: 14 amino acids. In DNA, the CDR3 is TGTGCCAGCAGCCCGCGGGACAGCTGGGAGACCCAGTACTTC. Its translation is CASSPRDSWETQYF.

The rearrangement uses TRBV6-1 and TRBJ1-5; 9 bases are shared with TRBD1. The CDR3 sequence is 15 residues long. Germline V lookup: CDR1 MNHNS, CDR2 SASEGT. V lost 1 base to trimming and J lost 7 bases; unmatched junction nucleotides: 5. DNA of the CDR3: TGTGCCAGCAGTGAAGTCTTGACAGGGGGACAGCCCCAGCATTTT. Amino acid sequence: CASSEVLTGGQPQHF.

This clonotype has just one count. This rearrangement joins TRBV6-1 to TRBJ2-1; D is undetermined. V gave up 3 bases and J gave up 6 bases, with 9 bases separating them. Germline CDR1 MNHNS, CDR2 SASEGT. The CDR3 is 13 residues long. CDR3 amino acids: CASSDSEVNEQFF. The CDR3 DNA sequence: TGTGCCAGCAGTGACTCTGAGGTCAATGAGCAGTTCTTC.

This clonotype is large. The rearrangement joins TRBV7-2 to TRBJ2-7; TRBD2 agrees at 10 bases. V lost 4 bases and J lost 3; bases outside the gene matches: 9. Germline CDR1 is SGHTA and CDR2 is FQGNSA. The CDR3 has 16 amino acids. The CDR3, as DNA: TGTGCCAGCAGCTCAGCGTCTAGCGGGAGATTCTACGAGCAGTACTTC. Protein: CASSSASSGRFYEQYF.

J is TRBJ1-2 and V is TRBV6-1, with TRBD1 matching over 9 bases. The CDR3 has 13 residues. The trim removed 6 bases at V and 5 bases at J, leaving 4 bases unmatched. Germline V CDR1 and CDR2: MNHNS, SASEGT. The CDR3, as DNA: TGTGCCAGCAGGCAGACAGGGGGGTATGGCTACACCTTC. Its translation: CASRQTGGYGYTF.

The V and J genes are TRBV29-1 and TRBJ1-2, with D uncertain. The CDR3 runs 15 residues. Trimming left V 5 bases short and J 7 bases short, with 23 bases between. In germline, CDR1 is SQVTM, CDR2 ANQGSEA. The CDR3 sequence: CSVHIGTARVGGYTF. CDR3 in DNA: TGCAGCGTTCATATCGGCACGGCGAGGGTTGGTGGCTACACCTTC.

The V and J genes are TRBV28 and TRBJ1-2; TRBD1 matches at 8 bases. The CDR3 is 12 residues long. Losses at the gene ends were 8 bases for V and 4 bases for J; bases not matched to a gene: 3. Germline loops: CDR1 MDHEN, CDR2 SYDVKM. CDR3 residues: CASGQGAYGYTF. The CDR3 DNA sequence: TGTGCCAGCGGACAGGGAGCCTATGGCTACACCTTC.

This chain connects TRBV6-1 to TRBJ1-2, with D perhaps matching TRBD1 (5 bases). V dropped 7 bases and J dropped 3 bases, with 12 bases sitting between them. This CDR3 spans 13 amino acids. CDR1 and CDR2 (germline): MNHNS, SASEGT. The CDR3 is CASTPSGYYGYTF. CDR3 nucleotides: TGTGCCAGCACCCCATCAGGGTACTATGGCTACACCTTC.

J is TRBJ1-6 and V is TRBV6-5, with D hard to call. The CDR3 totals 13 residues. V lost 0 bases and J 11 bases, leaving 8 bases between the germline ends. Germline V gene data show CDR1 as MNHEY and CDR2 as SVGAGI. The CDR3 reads CASSYSYITPLHF. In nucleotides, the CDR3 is TGTGCCAGCAGTTACTCCTACATCACACCCCTCCACTTT.

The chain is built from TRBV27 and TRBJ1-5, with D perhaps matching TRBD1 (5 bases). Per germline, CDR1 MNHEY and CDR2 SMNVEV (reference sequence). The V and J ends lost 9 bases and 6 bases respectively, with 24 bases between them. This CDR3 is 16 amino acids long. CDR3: CASSPGEGRIGQPQHF. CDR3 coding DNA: TGTGCCAGTAGTCCGGGTGAGGGGCGGATTGGTCAGCCCCAGCATTTT.

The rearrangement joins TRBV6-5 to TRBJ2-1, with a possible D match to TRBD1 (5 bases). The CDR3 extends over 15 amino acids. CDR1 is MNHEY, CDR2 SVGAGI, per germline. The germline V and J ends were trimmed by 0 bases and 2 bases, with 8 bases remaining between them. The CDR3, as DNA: TGTGCCAGCAGTTACTCGGGGCAGACCTACAATGAGCAGTTCTTC. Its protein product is CASSYSGQTYNEQFF.

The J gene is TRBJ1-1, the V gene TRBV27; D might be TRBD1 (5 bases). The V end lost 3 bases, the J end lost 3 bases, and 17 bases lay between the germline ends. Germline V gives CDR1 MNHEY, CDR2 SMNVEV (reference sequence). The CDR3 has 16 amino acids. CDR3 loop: CASSFYNAGAYTEAFF. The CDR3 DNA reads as TGTGCCAGCAGTTTCTATAACGCCGGGGCCTACACTGAAGCTTTCTTT.

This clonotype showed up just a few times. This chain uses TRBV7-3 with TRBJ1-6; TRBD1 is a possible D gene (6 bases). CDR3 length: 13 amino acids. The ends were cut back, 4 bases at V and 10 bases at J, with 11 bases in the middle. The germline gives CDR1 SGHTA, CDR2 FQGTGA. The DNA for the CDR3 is TGTGCCAGCAGCTCAACCCAGGGGTCACCCCTCCACTTT. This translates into CASSSTQGSPLHF.

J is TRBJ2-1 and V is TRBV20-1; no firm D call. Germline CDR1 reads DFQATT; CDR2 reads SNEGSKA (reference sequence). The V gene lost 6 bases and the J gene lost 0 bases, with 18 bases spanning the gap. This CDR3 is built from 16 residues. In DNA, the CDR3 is TGCAGTGCCCCTAAGCCCTTAAGCACCTCCTACAATGAGCAGTTCTTC. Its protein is CSAPKPLSTSYNEQFF.

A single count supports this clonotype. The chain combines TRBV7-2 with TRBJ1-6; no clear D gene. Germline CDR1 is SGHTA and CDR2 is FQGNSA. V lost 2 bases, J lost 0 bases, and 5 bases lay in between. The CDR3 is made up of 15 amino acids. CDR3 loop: CASSLFSSYNSPLHF. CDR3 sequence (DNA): TGTGCCAGCAGCTTATTCAGCTCCTATAATTCACCCCTCCACTTT. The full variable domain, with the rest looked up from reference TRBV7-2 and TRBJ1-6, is GAGVSQSPSNKVTEKGKDVELRCDPISGHTALYWYRQSLGQGLEFLIYFQGNSAPDKSGLPSDRFSAERTGGSVSTLTIQRTQQEDSAVYLCASSLFSSYNSPLHFGNGTRLTVT.

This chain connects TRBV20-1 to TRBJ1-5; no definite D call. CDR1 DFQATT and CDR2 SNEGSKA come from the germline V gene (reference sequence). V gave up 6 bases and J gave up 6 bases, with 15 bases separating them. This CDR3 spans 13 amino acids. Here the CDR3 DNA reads TGCAGTGCCAATTGGGCGCCCGGTCAGCCCCAGCATTTT. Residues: CSANWAPGQPQHF.

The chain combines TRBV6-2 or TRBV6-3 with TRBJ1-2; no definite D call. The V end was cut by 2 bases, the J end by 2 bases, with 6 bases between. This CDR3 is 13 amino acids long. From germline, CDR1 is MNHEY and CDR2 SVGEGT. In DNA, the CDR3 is TGTGCCAGCAGTTACCAGGAGAACTATGGCTACACCTTC. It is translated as CASSYQENYGYTF.

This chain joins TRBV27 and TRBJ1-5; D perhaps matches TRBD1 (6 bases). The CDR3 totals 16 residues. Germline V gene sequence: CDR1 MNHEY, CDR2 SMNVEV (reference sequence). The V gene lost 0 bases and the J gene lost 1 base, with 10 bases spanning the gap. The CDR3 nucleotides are TGTGCCAGCAGTTTATCCCCTACAGGGAGCAATCAGCCCCAGCATTTT. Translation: CASSLSPTGSNQPQHF.

The CDR3 sequence is CASSSGQPQHF. The DNA for the CDR3 is TGTGCCAGTAGTTCGGGTCAGCCCCAGCATTTT. The chain carries TRBV19 and TRBJ1-5, with D uncertain. Germline CDR1 is LNHDA and CDR2 is SQIVND (reference sequence). The CDR3 has 11 residues. The germline V and J ends were trimmed by 5 bases and 6 bases, with 5 bases remaining between them.

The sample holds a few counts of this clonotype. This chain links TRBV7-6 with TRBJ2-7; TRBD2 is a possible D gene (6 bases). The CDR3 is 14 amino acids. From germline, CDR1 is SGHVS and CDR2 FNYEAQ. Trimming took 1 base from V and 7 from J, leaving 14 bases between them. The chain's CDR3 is CASSLEFIRGEQYF. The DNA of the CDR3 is TGTGCCAGCAGCTTAGAGTTTATCCGGGGGGAGCAGTACTTC.

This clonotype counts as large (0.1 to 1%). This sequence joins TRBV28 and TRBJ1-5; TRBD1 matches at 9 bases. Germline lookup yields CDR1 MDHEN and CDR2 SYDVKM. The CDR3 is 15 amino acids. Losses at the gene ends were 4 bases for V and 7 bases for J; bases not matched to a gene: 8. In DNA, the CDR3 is TGTGCCAGCAGTTCCCGGGACAGGGTGGACCAGCCCCAGCATTTT. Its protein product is CASSSRDRVDQPQHF.

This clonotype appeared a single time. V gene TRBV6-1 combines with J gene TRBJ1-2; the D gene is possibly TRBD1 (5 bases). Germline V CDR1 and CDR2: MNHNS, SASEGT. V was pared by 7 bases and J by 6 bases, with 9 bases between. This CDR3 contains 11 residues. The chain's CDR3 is CASTQGDGYTF. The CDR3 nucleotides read TGTGCCAGCACCCAGGGTGATGGCTACACCTTC.

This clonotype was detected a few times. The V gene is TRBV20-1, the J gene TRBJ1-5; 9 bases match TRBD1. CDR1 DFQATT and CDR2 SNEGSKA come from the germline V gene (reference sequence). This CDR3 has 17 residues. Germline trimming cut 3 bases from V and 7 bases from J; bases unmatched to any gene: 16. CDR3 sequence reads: CSASSVWTGEKNQPQHF. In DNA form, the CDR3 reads TGCAGTGCTAGTTCAGTTTGGACAGGGGAAAAGAACCAGCCCCAGCATTTT.

The CDR3 reads CASSYRRLDQPQHF. CDR3 sequence (DNA): TGTGCCAGCAGTTACCGCAGACTTGATCAGCCCCAGCATTTT. The rearrangement joins TRBV6-5 to TRBJ1-5; D uncertain. Trimming shortened V by 2 bases and J by 5 bases, and 10 bases separated the two germline ends. CDR1 MNHEY and CDR2 SVGAGI come from the germline V gene. The CDR3 spans 14 residues.

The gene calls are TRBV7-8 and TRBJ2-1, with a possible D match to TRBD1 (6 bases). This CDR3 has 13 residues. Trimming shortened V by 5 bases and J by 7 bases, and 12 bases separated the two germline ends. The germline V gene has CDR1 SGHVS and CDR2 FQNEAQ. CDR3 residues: CASSHPTGNEQFF. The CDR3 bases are TGTGCCAGCAGCCACCCCACAGGGAATGAGCAGTTCTTC.

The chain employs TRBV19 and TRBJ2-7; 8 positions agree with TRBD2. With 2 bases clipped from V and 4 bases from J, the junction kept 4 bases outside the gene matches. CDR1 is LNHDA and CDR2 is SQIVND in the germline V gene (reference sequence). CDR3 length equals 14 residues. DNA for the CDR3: TGTGCCAGTAGTATAAGCGGGAGTAGGTACGAGCAGTACTTC. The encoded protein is CASSISGSRYEQYF.

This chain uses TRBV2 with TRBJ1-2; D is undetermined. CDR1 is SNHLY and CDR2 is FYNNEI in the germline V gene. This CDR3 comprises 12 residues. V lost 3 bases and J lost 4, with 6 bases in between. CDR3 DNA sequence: TGTGCCAGCAGTGACAGCTTCTATGGCTACACCTTC. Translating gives CASSDSFYGYTF.